This T cell receptor beta chain was documented in a study of cytomegalovirus exposure and HLA in healthy donors. General study findings and limits: TCR beta chains numbering some 160 were designated cytomegalovirus-associated. It was reported that the classifier diagnosed cytomegalovirus status with high specificity and sensitivity in both the original and validation cohorts.

Regarding this clone: Its antigen is not known.

These donors were members of the roughly 110-subject validation cohort, a group separate from the approximately 670-subject first cohort. Clones were read by immunoSEQ multiplex PCR, and TCRdb kept only the in-frame ones, dropping some. In the table there are about 76,000 clones, about 93% of which are singletons. CDR1 is LNHNV and CDR2 is YYDKDF in the germline V gene (reference sequence). The CDR3 totals 16 residues. With 5 bases clipped from V and 5 bases from J, the junction kept 5 bases outside the gene matches. Sequences were obtained from PBMCs. The genes are TRBV15 and TRBJ2-5; TRBD2 matches 16 bases. The clonotype was recovered from a young woman in good health and CMV-seropositive. The CDR3 loop is CATSGTSGRAGETQYF. The CDR3 coding sequence is TGTGCCACCAGCGGGACTAGCGGGAGGGCCGGGGAGACCCAGTACTTC. The full variable domain, in which reference TRBV15 and TRBJ2-5 provide the parts outside the CDR3, is DAMVIQNPRYQVTQFGKPVTLSCSQTLNHNVMYWYQQKSSQAPKLLFHYYDKDFNNEADTPDNFQSRRPNTSFCFLDIRSPGLGDTAMYLCATSGTSGRAGETQYFGPGTRLLVL.